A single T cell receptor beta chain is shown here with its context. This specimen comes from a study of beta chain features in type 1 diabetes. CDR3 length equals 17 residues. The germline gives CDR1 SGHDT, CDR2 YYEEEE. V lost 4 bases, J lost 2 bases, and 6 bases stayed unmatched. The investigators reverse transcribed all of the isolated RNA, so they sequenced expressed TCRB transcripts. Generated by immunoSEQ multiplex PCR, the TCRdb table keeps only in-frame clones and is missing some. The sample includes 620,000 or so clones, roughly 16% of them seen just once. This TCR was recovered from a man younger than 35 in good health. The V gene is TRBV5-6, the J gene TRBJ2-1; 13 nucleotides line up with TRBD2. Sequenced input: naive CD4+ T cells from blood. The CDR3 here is CASSLGLAGVTYNEQFF. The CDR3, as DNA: TGTGCCAGCAGCCTAGGACTAGCGGGAGTTACCTACAATGAGCAGTTCTTC.